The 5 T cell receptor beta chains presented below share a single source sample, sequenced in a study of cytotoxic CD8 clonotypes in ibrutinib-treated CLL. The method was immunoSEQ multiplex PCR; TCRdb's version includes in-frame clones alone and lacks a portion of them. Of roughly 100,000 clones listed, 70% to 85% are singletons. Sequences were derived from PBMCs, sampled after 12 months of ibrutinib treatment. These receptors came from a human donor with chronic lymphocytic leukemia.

The DNA for the CDR3 is TGCGCCAGCAGCGGGGGGAACAGGGTCGCCGGGGAGCTGTTTTTT. It codes for CASSGGNRVAGELFF. The chain recombines TRBV5-1 with TRBJ2-2, with D perhaps being TRBD1 or TRBD2 (6 bases each). This CDR3 is built from 15 residues. The V end was cut by 4 bases, the J end by 6 bases, with 16 bases between. The germline V gene has CDR1 SGHRS and CDR2 YFSETQ.

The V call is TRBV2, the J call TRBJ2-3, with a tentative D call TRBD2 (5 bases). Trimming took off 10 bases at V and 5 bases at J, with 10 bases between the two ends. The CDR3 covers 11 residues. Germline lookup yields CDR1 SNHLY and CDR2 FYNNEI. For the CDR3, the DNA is TGTGCCACCAGCCGGGAAGATACGCAGTATTTT. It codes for CATSREDTQYF.

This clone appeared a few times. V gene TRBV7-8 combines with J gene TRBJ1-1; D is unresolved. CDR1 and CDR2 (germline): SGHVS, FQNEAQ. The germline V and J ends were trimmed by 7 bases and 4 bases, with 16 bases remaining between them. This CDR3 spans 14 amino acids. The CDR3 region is CASIKSGVGTEAFF. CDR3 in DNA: TGTGCCAGCATCAAAAGCGGGGTGGGCACTGAAGCTTTCTTT.

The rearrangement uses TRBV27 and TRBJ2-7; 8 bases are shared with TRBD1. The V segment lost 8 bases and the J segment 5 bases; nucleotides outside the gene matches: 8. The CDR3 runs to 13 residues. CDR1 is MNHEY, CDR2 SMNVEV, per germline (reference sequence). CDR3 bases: TGTGCCAGCCGACCCTTGGGACAGGACGAGCAGTACTTC. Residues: CASRPLGQDEQYF.

CDR3 nucleotides: TGTGCCACGTCGGGCCAGAACTACGAGCAGTACTTC. Its translation is CATSGQNYEQYF. The V call is TRBV27, the J call TRBJ2-7; D not certain. This CDR3 has 12 residues. Trimming cost V 10 bases and J 3 bases, with 13 bases left between them. Per the germline V gene, CDR1 is MNHEY and CDR2 is SMNVEV (reference sequence).